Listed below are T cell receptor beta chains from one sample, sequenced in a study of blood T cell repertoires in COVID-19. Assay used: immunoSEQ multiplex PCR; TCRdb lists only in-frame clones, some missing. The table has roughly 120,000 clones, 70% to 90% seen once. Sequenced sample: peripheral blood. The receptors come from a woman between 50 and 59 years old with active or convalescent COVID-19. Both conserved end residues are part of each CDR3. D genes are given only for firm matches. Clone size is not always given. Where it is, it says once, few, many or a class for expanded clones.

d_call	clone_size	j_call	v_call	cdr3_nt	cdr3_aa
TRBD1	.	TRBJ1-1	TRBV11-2	TGTGCCAGCAGCTCCACTCGACCGGGACAGGGGCCGACCAACACTGAAGCTTTCTTT	CASSSTRPGQGPTNTEAFF
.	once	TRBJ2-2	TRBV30	TGTGCCTGGAGTGTAAGGCTAGATGCTTCCGGGGAGCTGTTTTTT	CAWSVRLDASGELFF
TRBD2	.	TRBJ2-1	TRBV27	TGTGCCAGCACCCGGGGGGCTAGCGGGACCAATGAGCAGTTCTTC	CASTRGASGTNEQFF
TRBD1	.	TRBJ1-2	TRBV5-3	TGTGCCAGAAGATCCACAGGGGACTATGGCTACACCTTC	CARRSTGDYGYTF
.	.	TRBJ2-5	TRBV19	TGTGCCAGTAGTATCCCGGGACTGGGGGGTGAGACCCAGTACTTC	CASSIPGLGGETQYF
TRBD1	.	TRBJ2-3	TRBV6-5	TGTGCCAGCAGTAACAGGGGCGCCGGTACAGATACGCAGTATTTT	CASSNRGAGTDTQYF
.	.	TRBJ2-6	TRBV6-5	TGTGCCAGCAGTTCACAGCCCTCTGGGGCCAACGTCCTGACTTTC	CASSSQPSGANVLTF
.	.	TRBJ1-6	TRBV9	TGTGCCAGCACCTCAAAGGGGGTACCTACACCCCTCCACTTT	CASTSKGVPTPLHF
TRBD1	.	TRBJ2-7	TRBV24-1	TGTGCCACCAGTGATTCACCGGGACAGGGGAGGGGTTCCTACGAGCAGTACTTC	CATSDSPGQGRGSYEQYF
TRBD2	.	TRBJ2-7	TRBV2	TGTGCCAGCACACGACTAGCGGCGGAATACGAGCAGTACTTC	CASTRLAAEYEQYF
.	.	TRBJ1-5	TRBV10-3	TGTGCCATCAGTGAGTCGAGGGTTAGCAATCAGCCCCAGCATTTT	CAISESRVSNQPQHF
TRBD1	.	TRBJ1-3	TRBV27	TGTGCCAGCAGTTTAACCGGACAGGCGGTTGGAAACACCATATATTTT	CASSLTGQAVGNTIYF
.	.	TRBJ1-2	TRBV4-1	TGCGCCAGCAGCCAAGGATTTTCCGCGGGGGGCAACTATGGCTACACCTTC	CASSQGFSAGGNYGYTF
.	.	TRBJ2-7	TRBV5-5	TGTGCCAGCACTGTCGGAGGATCCTACGAGCAGTACTTC	CASTVGGSYEQYF
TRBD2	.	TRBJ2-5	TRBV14	TGTGCCAGCAGCCCCGGGGCTAGCGGATGGTACCAAGAGACCCAGTACTTC	CASSPGASGWYQETQYF
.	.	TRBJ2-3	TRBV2	TGTGCCAGCAGTCGCTTTTCGCAGGGAACAGATACGCAGTATTTT	CASSRFSQGTDTQYF
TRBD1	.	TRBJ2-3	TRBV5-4	TGTGCCAGCAGATCACCCCGACAGGGTCGGAACACAGATACGCAGTATTTT	CASRSPRQGRNTDTQYF
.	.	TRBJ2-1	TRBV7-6	TGTGCCAGCAGCTTAGCAGGGGGAGGGCATAGTTCCTACAATGAGCAGTTCTTC	CASSLAGGGHSSYNEQFF
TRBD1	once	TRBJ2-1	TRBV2	TGTGCCACCTCGACAGGGACGGATGAGCAGTTCTTC	CATSTGTDEQFF
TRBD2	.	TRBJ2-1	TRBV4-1	TGCGCCAGCAGCCGAGAACTAGCGGGAGAGAATGAGCAGTTCTTC	CASSRELAGENEQFF
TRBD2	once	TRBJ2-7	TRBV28	TGTGCCAGCAGTCCCTCACCTCTAGCGGGAGGGATACGGGAGGAGCAGTACTTC	CASSPSPLAGGIREEQYF
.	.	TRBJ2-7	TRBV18	TGTGCCAGCTCACCAGGGACTGCCTCCTACGAGCAGTACTTC	CASSPGTASYEQYF
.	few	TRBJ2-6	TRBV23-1	TGCGCCAGCAGTCAGGTCGGACAGAGCTCTGGGGCCAACGTCCTGACTTTC	CASSQVGQSSGANVLTF
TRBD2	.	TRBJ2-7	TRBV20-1	TGCAGTGCTAGTAGCCAGCGGGGATCCTACGAGCAGTACTTC	CSASSQRGSYEQYF
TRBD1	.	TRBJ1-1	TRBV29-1	TGCAGCGTGAGGACAGGGGGGACGAACACTGAAGCTTTCTTT	CSVRTGGTNTEAFF
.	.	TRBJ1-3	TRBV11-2	TGTGCCAGCAGCTTGCAGGTCACTGGAAACACCATATATTTT	CASSLQVTGNTIYF
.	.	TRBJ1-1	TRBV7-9	TGTGCCAGCAGCTGGGCGGGGGGTGAAGCTTTCTTT	CASSWAGGEAFF
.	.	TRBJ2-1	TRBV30	TGTGCCTGGAGGGGGCGCTCCTACAATGAGCAGTTCTTC	CAWRGRSYNEQFF
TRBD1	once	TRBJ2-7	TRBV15	TGTGCCACCAGCAGAGGGGGGCAGGGGGCGCGGGAGCAGTACTTC	CATSRGGQGAREQYF
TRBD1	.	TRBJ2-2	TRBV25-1	TGTGCCAGCAGTGAACGGACAGGGGGACCCGGGGAGCTGTTTTTT	CASSERTGGPGELFF
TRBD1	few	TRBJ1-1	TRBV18	TGTGCCAGCTCACCTGGACAGGGAGGCACTGAAGCTTTCTTT	CASSPGQGGTEAFF
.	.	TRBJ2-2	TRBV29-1	TGCAGCGTTGAGGGCTGGGCTGGGGAGCTGTTTTTT	CSVEGWAGELFF
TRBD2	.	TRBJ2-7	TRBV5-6	TGTGCCAGCAGCTTGCCGGGACTAGCGCCCTACGAGCAGTACTTC	CASSLPGLAPYEQYF
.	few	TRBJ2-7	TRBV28	TGTGCCAGCAGTTTTGCGAACGAGCAGTACTTC	CASSFANEQYF
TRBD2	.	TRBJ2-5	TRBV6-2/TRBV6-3	TGTGCCAGCAGTGGACTAGCGGGAGGAGAGACCCAGTACTTC	CASSGLAGGETQYF
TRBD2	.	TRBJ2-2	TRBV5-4	TGTGCCAGCAGCTTGGCCAGCGGTAGCGGGAGTATCGGGGAGCTGTTTTTT	CASSLASGSGSIGELFF
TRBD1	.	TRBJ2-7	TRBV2	TGTGCCAGCACCAACCTCTGGGACAGGGGCTACGAGCAGTACTTC	CASTNLWDRGYEQYF
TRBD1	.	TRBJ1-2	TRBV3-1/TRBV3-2	TGTGCCAGCTCGGATCGGACAGGGGTTCTTGGCTACACCTTC	CASSDRTGVLGYTF
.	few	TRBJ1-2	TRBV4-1	TGCGCCAGCAGCCAAGATCGAGGCAATGGCTACACCTTC	CASSQDRGNGYTF
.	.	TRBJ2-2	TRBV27	TGTGCCAGCGGCTCAGGGAACACCGGGGAGCTGTTTTTT	CASGSGNTGELFF
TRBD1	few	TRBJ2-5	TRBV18	TGTGCCAGCTCCCGGAAGGGACAGGGGCTCGTCGAGACCCAGTACTTC	CASSRKGQGLVETQYF
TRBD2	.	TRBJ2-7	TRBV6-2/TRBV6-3	TGTGCCAGCAGTTACCCAGCCAGCGGGGGGTTTCGCTACGAGCAGTACTTC	CASSYPASGGFRYEQYF
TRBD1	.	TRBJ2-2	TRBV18	TGTGCCAGCTCACCAAACCAGGGGGCCACCGGGGAGCTGTTTTTT	CASSPNQGATGELFF
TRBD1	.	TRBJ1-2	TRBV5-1	TGCGCCAGCAGCCCTAGACAGGGGATAACCACCAATGGCTACACCTTC	CASSPRQGITTNGYTF
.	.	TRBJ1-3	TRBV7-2	TGTGCCAGCAGCTTAGGGGGAGTCTTAACTGGAAACACCATATATTTT	CASSLGGVLTGNTIYF
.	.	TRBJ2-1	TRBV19	TGTGCCAGTAGTAGCGGGAAGGGCCCCTACAATGAGCAGTTCTTC	CASSSGKGPYNEQFF
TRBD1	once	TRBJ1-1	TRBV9	TGTGCCAGCAGCCGACAGGGGGCGACTGAAGCTTTCTTT	CASSRQGATEAFF
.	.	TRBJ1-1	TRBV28	TGTGCCAGCAGTTTGGTCGGGACAGAAGCTTTCTTT	CASSLVGTEAFF
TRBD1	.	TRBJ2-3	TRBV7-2	TGTGCCAGCAGCTCTGGGACAGGGGGCCCCTCCGCAGATACGCAGTATTTT	CASSSGTGGPSADTQYF
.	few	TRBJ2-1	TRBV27	TGTGCCAGCAGTCCCCCCCGGAGCAACAATGAGCAGTTCTTC	CASSPPRSNNEQFF